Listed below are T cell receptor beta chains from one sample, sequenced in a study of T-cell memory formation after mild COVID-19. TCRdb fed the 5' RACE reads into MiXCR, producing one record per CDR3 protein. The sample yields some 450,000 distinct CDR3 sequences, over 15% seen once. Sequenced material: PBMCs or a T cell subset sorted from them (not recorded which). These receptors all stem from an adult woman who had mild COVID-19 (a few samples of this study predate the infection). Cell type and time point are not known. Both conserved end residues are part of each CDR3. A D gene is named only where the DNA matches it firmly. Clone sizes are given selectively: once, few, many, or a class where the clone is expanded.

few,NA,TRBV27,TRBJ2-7,TGTGCCAGCAGCCAAGACACGTTCGGCTACGAGCAGTACTTC,CASSQDTFGYEQYF
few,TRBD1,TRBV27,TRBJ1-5,TGTGCCAGCCGGCAAATAGGGGGCTCAGGACAGCCCCAGCATTTT,CASRQIGGSGQPQHF
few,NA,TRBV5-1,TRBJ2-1,TGCGCCACGAAGTTAGGGGATCCCTACAATGAGCAGTTCTTC,CATKLGDPYNEQFF
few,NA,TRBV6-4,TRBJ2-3,TGTGCCAGCAGTCCCGTCGGAGGTAACACAGATACGCAGTATTTT,CASSPVGGNTDTQYF
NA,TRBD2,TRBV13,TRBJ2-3,TGTGCCAGCAGCTTAGCAACTAGCGGGGTTACAGATACGCAGTATTTT,CASSLATSGVTDTQYF
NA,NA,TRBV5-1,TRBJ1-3,TGCGCCAGCAAAACCGGACAGACGGATGGAAACACCATATATTTT,CASKTGQTDGNTIYF
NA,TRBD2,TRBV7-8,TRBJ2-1,TGTGCCAGCAGCTTAGCGCGGACTAGCGGGACCGAGCAGTTCTTC,CASSLARTSGTEQFF
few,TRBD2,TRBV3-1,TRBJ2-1,TGTGCCAGCAGCCAAGCTAGGCCTATGACTAGCGGATACAATGAGCAGTTCTTC,CASSQARPMTSGYNEQFF
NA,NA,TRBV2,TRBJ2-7,TGTGCCAGCAAGTTGGGCAGGGGCTACGAGCAGTACTTC,CASKLGRGYEQYF
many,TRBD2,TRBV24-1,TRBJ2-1,TGTGCCACCAGTGAATGGGGCGGGGGGGACAATGAGCAGTTCTTC,CATSEWGGGDNEQFF
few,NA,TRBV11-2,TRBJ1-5,TGTGCCAGCAGCTTAGCCTCTTTCGAATATAGCAATCAGCCCCAGCATTTT,CASSLASFEYSNQPQHF
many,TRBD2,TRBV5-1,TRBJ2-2,TGCGCCAGCAAAGAGGTAGCGGGAGGAGCCGGGGAGCTGTTTTTT,CASKEVAGGAGELFF
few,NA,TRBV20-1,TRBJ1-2,TGCAGTGGGGGGGTTGGCTACACCTTC,CSGGVGYTF
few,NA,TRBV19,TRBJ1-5,TGTGCCAGTAGTATAGGGGGGTGGGAGGACAATCAGCCCCAGCATTTT,CASSIGGWEDNQPQHF
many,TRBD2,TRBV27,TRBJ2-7,TGTGCCAGCAGTCTTGCGGGAGGGCTATCCTACGAGCAGTACTTC,CASSLAGGLSYEQYF
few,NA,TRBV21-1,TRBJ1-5,TGTGCCAGCAGCAAACTCAATCAGCCCCAGCATTTT,CASSKLNQPQHF
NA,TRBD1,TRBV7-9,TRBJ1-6,TGTGCCAGCAGCTTCTACAGGGGAAAGACGAATTCACCCCTCCACTTT,CASSFYRGKTNSPLHF
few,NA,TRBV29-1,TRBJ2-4,TGCAGCGGAGGGGCGGGAAACATTCAGTACTTC,CSGGAGNIQYF
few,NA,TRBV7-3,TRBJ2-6,TGTGCCAGCAGCCCCCGCAACTCTGGGGCCAACGTCCTGACTTTC,CASSPRNSGANVLTF
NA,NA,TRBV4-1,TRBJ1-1,TGCGCCAGCAGCCAAGTTTTAGACAAGAACACTGAAGCTTTCTTT,CASSQVLDKNTEAFF
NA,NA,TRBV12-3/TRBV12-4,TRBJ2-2,TGTGCCAGCAGTCCCGGGTGGTCGACCGGGGAGCTGTTTTTT,CASSPGWSTGELFF
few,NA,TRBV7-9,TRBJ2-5,TGTGCCAGCAGCACCGTAGGTGAGACCCAGTACTTC,CASSTVGETQYF
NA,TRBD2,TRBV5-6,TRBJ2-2,TGTGCCAGCAGCCAGACCCCTCTAGCGGGACTGACCGGGGAGCTGTTTTTT,CASSQTPLAGLTGELFF
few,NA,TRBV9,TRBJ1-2,TGTGCCAGCAGCGTGACCCCCTCGGGACGCTCAGTATATTGCTACACCTTC,CASSVTPSGRSVYCYTF
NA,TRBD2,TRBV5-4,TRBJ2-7,TGTGCCAGCAGCTTAGCTGGACTAGCGGGGGCGTACGAGCAGTACTTC,CASSLAGLAGAYEQYF
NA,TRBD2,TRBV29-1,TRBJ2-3,TGCAGCGTTGTTAGACTAGCGGGAGGGCTTTCCACAGATACGCAGTATTTT,CSVVRLAGGLSTDTQYF
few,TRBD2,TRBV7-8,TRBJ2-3,TGTGCCAGCAGCTTAGCTAGTCTAGCGGGAGGTCCAGATACGCAGTATTTT,CASSLASLAGGPDTQYF